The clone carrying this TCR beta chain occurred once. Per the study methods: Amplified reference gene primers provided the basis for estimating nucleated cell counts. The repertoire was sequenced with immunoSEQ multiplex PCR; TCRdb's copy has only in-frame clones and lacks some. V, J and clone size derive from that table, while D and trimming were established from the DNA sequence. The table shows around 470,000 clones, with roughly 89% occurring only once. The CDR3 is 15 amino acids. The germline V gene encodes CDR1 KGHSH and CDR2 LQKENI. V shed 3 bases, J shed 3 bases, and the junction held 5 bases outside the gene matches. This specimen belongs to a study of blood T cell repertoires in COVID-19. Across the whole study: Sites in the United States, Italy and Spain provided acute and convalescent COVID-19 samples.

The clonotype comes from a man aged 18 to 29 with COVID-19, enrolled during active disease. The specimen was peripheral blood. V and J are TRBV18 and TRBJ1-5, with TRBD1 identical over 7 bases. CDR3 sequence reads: CASSPGTVDNQPQHF. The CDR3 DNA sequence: TGTGCCAGCTCACCCGGGACAGTTGACAATCAGCCCCAGCATTTT.